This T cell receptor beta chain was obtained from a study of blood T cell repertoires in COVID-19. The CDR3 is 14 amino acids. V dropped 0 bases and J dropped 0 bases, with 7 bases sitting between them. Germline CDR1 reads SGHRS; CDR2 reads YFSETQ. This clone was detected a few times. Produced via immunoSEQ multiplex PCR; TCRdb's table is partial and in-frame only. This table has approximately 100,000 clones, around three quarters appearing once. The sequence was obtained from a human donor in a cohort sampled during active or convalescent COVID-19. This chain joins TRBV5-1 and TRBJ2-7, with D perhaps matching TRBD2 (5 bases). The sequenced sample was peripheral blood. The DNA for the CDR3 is TGCGCCAGCAGCTTGGGAGGGCCCTCCTACGAGCAGTACTTC. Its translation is CASSLGGPSYEQYF.